These 31 T cell receptor beta chains share one sample of origin, sequenced in a study of blood T cell repertoires in COVID-19. Clones were sequenced by immunoSEQ multiplex PCR, and TCRdb holds only the in-frame ones, with some missing. The sample lists around 170,000 clones; about nine tenths were seen once. The sample taken for sequencing was PBMCs or T cells enriched from blood (not recorded which). These receptors all stem from a woman aged 18-29 years who had recovered from COVID-19.

This chain connects TRBV28 to TRBJ1-1, with 8 bases aligning to TRBD1. Germline values: CDR1 MDHEN, CDR2 SYDVKM. Trimming took 3 bases from V and 2 from J; bases not matched to a gene: 5. The CDR3 totals 15 residues. The CDR3 nucleotides read TGTGCCAGCAGTTTGACAGGGGAGGGAAACACTGAAGCTTTCTTT. Translation: CASSLTGEGNTEAFF. The entire variable domain, with the rest obtained from reference TRBV28 and TRBJ1-1, is as follows: DVKVTQSSRYLVKRTGEKVFLECVQDMDHENMFWYRQDPGLGLRLIYFSYDVKMKEKGDIPEGYSVSREKKERFSLILESASTNQTSMYLCASSLTGEGNTEAFFGQGTRLTVV.

CDR3 nucleotides: TGTGCCAGCAACCCCGGACAGGGGTCGAAGCAAGGCTACACCTTC. This codes for CASNPGQGSKQGYTF. V and J are TRBV5-6 and TRBJ1-2, with TRBD1 matching 9 bases. The CDR3 totals 15 residues. CDR1 and CDR2 from the germline V gene are SGHDT and YYEEEE. Trimming cost V 6 bases and J 8 bases; bases outside gene matches: 14.

The chain uses TRBV30 and TRBJ2-7; possible D gene TRBD2, 6 bases. The CDR3 covers 13 residues. V was trimmed by 8 bases and J by 6 bases, leaving 20 bases between them. CDR1 is GTSNPN, CDR2 SVGIG, per germline (reference sequence). CDR3 coding DNA: TGTGCCGCAGAGAACGGGAGAGGCAGCGAGCAGTACTTC. It codes for CAAENGRGSEQYF.

The V call is TRBV7-2, the J call TRBJ1-6, with no clear D. Trimming cost V 0 bases and J 6 bases, with 12 bases left between them. Germline lookup yields CDR1 SGHTA and CDR2 FQGNSA. CDR3 length: 16 residues. The chain's CDR3 is CASSLARVRTNSPLHF. As DNA, the CDR3 is TGTGCCAGCAGCTTAGCGAGGGTCAGAACTAATTCACCCCTCCACTTT.

The chain has TRBV6-1 and TRBJ1-3; TRBD1 matches at 8 bases. V was clipped by 2 bases and J by 3 bases; unmatched bases: 6. This CDR3 is built from 16 residues. CDR1 is MNHNS, CDR2 SASEGT, per germline. CDR3 DNA sequence: TGTGCCAGCAGTGAAAGAAGGACAGGGAGTGGAAACACCATATATTTT. It codes for CASSERRTGSGNTIYF.

The chain has TRBV7-9 and TRBJ1-6, with D possibly TRBD1 on 5 matching bases. Trimming shortened V by 1 base and J by 12 bases, and 16 bases separated the two germline ends. CDR3 length equals 15 residues. Germline values: CDR1 SEHNR, CDR2 FQNEAQ (reference sequence). This CDR3 reads CASSLEDSISGPLHF. CDR3 nucleotide sequence: TGTGCCAGCAGCTTAGAAGACAGTATCTCAGGACCCCTCCACTTT.

The chain carries TRBV9 and TRBJ1-1; 11 nucleotides line up with TRBD1. The CDR3 has 15 amino acids. Germline V gives CDR1 SGDLS, CDR2 YYNGEE. V shed 4 bases, J shed 5 bases, and the junction held 7 bases outside the gene matches. DNA for the CDR3: TGTGCCAGCAGCCCACGGACAGGGGGCAAAACTGAAGCTTTCTTT. This codes for CASSPRTGGKTEAFF.

The chain is built from TRBV29-1 and TRBJ1-2, with TRBD1 identical over 12 bases. Germline values: CDR1 SQVTM, CDR2 ANQGSEA. CDR3 length equals 14 residues. V lost 6 bases and J lost 6; bases outside the gene matches: 8. The CDR3 nucleotides read TGCAGCGTAGGCGGGACAGGGGGCGCTCATGGCTACACCTTC. It codes for CSVGGTGGAHGYTF.

This clone was recorded a few times. The chain uses TRBV28 and TRBJ2-7, with D possibly being TRBD2 (6 bases). Germline-derived CDR1 and CDR2 are MDHEN and SYDVKM. This CDR3 region has 12 residues. Trimming shortened V by 7 bases and J by 5 bases, and 12 bases separated the two germline ends. CDR3 region: CASTGLLNEQYF. The CDR3 nucleotides are TGTGCCAGCACGGGACTCTTAAACGAGCAGTACTTC.

This clone was seen only once. The CDR3 bases are TGTGCCAGTAGTATAGGACAGTGGAACACTGAAGCTTTCTTT. This gives the protein CASSIGQWNTEAFF. The chain is built from TRBV19 and TRBJ1-1; TRBD1 might be the D (5 bases). The V gene's germline CDR1 is LNHDA and CDR2 SQIVND (reference sequence). The CDR3 contains 14 residues. V gave up 1 base and J gave up 1 base, with 7 bases separating them.

This clone was picked up one time. V and J are TRBV2 and TRBJ1-1, with TRBD1 matching 10 bases. The CDR3 loop spans 16 amino acids. V shed 4 bases, J shed 1 base, and the junction held 6 bases outside the gene matches. Germline V gene data show CDR1 as SNHLY and CDR2 as FYNNEI. In nucleotides, the CDR3 is TGTGCCAGCAGTGGGGGACAGGGGACGGCGAACACTGAAGCTTTCTTT. It yields the protein CASSGGQGTANTEAFF.

Comment on this clone: The junction departs from germline at one end; a sequencing error may be responsible. J is TRBJ2-1 and V is TRBV7-7, with a weak D call TRBD1 (6 bases). Germline CDR1 reads SSHAT; CDR2 reads FNYEAQ (reference sequence). This CDR3 spans 16 amino acids. Here the CDR3 reads CASSRDITVPYNEQFF. The CDR3 region has the DNA TGTGCTAGCAGCCGGGACATAACGGTCCCTTACAATGAGCAGTTCTTC.

V is TRBV6-4 and J is TRBJ1-2; 12 nucleotides line up with TRBD1. The CDR3 length is 16 residues. After removal of 7 bases from V and 4 bases from J, the junction contained 10 bases not matched to a gene. CDR1 is MRHNA and CDR2 is SNTAGT in the germline V gene. The CDR3 region is CASKATGTGGGYGYTF. CDR3 DNA sequence: TGTGCCAGCAAGGCAACCGGGACAGGGGGCGGCTATGGCTACACCTTC.

The CDR3 coding sequence is TGTGCCAGCAGCTTCCGGGACAGGGGGCATTCCAATGGCTACACCTTC. Its protein is CASSFRDRGHSNGYTF. The gene calls are TRBV7-8 and TRBJ1-2, with 12 positions matching TRBD1. V lost 3 bases and J lost 6; bases outside the gene matches: 8. The length of the CDR3 is 16 residues. Germline V CDR1 and CDR2: SGHVS, FQNEAQ.

CDR3 in DNA: TGTGCCACCAGGGGGGAGGGGACCTACGAGCAGTACTTC. Its translation: CATRGEGTYEQYF. This chain joins TRBV12-3 or TRBV12-4 and TRBJ2-7; either TRBD1 or TRBD2 may supply D (7 bases each). V was clipped by 10 bases and J by 2 bases, with 15 bases between them. The CDR3 contains 13 residues.

V usage is TRBV28 and J usage is TRBJ1-5, with TRBD1 identical over 7 bases. The length of the CDR3 is 14 residues. CDR1 MDHEN and CDR2 SYDVKM come from the germline V gene. The junction had 6 bases not matched to a gene; V was cut back by 3 bases and J by 7 bases. CDR3 bases: TGTGCCAGCAGTTTGCGTCAGGGGGTGCAGCCCCAGCATTTT. Protein sequence: CASSLRQGVQPQHF.

The V call is TRBV5-1, the J call TRBJ1-1; no clear D gene. Trimming left V 0 bases short and J 4 bases short, with 16 bases between. This CDR3 is 16 amino acids long. Looked up from germline, CDR1 is SGHRS and CDR2 is YFSETQ. As DNA, the CDR3 is TGCGCCAGCAGCTTGGCCTTTCCGGGGTCCCTCACTGAAGCTTTCTTT. Translating gives CASSLAFPGSLTEAFF.

The chain joins TRBV29-1 to TRBJ1-1; 7 bases are a match to TRBD1. Germline values: CDR1 SQVTM, CDR2 ANQGSEA. The J segment lost 7 bases and the V segment lost 5 bases, leaving 16 bases of the junction unmatched. The CDR3 runs to 15 residues. The CDR3 sequence: CSVSTRDSPMSEAFF. The DNA for the CDR3 is TGCAGCGTTTCAACCCGGGACAGTCCCATGAGTGAAGCTTTCTTT. The full variable domain, its missing parts supplied by reference TRBV29-1 and TRBJ1-1, is SAVISQKPSRDICQRGTSLTIQCQVDSQVTMMFWYRQQPGQSLTLIATANQGSEATYESGFVIDKFPISRPNLTFSTLTVSNMSPEDSSIYLCSVSTRDSPMSEAFFGQGTRLTVV.

The chain couples TRBV19 to TRBJ1-1; 10 nucleotides align to TRBD1. Per germline, CDR1 LNHDA and CDR2 SQIVND (reference sequence). This CDR3 has 15 amino acids. J was trimmed by 5 bases and V by 3 bases; bases with no gene match: 6. DNA of the CDR3: TGTGCCAGTAGTATCGTTGAGGGACAGGGGACTGAAGCTTTCTTT. Protein product: CASSIVEGQGTEAFF.

This clone has only a few counts. The V gene is TRBV28, the J gene TRBJ1-5; D uncertain. This CDR3 has 15 residues. V was pared by 6 bases and J by 1 base, with 13 bases between. Looked up from germline, CDR1 is MDHEN and CDR2 is SYDVKM. The CDR3 spells CASRDMKQSNQPQHF. Written as DNA, the CDR3 is TGTGCCAGCAGAGATATGAAACAGAGCAATCAGCCCCAGCATTTT.

The chain employs TRBV7-9 and TRBJ2-1; the D gene is possibly TRBD2 (7 bases). CDR3 length equals 16 residues. Looked up from germline, CDR1 is SEHNR and CDR2 is FQNEAQ (reference sequence). Between the trimmed V and J ends, which lost 1 base and 4 bases, there was a span of 14 bases. The CDR3 nucleotides read TGTGCCAGCAGCTTAGAGGCGGGGGCCCGGTACAATGAGCAGTTCTTC. Encoded protein: CASSLEAGARYNEQFF.

The chain couples TRBV12-3 or TRBV12-4 to TRBJ2-2; the D is unclear. The V and J ends lost 3 bases and 2 bases respectively, with 4 bases between them. The CDR3 runs 13 residues. The CDR3 region is CASSFTNTGELFF. CDR3 bases: TGTGCCAGCAGTTTTACTAACACCGGGGAGCTGTTTTTT.

The CDR3 DNA reads as TGTGCCACCAGTTCCGGACTACTTAGCAATCAGCCCCAGCATTTT. Translation gives CATSSGLLSNQPQHF. This chain links TRBV24-1 with TRBJ1-5; D call uncertain. Trimming shortened V by 6 bases and J by 0 bases, and 11 bases separated the two germline ends. The CDR3 covers 15 residues. Germline V lookup: CDR1 KGHDR, CDR2 SFDVKD.

J is TRBJ1-1 and V is TRBV28, with a tentative D call TRBD1 (6 bases). Germline values: CDR1 MDHEN, CDR2 SYDVKM. Between the trimmed V and J ends, which lost 10 bases and 0 bases, there was a span of 12 bases. This CDR3 is 13 amino acids long. CDR3 sequence reads: CAIRTAMNTEAFF. Here the CDR3 DNA reads TGTGCCATAAGGACAGCTATGAACACTGAAGCTTTCTTT. The full variable domain, rest sourced from reference TRBV28 and TRBJ1-1, is DVKVTQSSRYLVKRTGEKVFLECVQDMDHENMFWYRQDPGLGLRLIYFSYDVKMKEKGDIPEGYSVSREKKERFSLILESASTNQTSMYLCAIRTAMNTEAFFGQGTRLTVV.

The rearrangement joins TRBV28 to TRBJ1-2; possibly TRBD1 for D (5 bases). Germline V CDR1 and CDR2: MDHEN, SYDVKM. V lost 6 bases to trimming and J lost 2 bases, with 13 bases between them. The CDR3 has 14 amino acids. CDR3 loop: CASRTTEGNYGYTF. In nucleotides, the CDR3 is TGTGCCAGCAGGACGACAGAAGGGAACTATGGCTACACCTTC.

The chain couples TRBV2 to TRBJ2-1, with 8 nucleotides matching TRBD1. Germline V gene sequence: CDR1 SNHLY, CDR2 FYNNEI. The CDR3 extends over 14 amino acids. Germline trimming cut 6 bases from V and 6 bases from J; bases unmatched to any gene: 7. This chain's CDR3 is CASRGQEGSNEQFF. CDR3 in DNA: TGTGCCAGCAGGGGACAGGAAGGTTCCAATGAGCAGTTCTTC. The variable domain in full, with the rest retrieved from reference TRBV2 and TRBJ2-1, is EPEVTQTPSHQVTQMGQEVILRCVPISNHLYFYWYRQILGQKVEFLVSFYNNEISEKSEIFDDQFSVERPDGSNFTLKIRSTKLEDSAMYFCASRGQEGSNEQFFGPGTRLTVL.

The rearrangement joins TRBV11-3 to TRBJ1-1; D ambiguous. The CDR3 runs to 17 residues. Trimming pared 5 bases from V and 9 bases from J, leaving 28 bases between. Germline V gene sequence: CDR1 SGHNT, CDR2 YENEEA. The CDR3 region is CASSATLRPSGWTKAFF. In DNA, the CDR3 is TGTGCCAGCAGCGCAACCCTACGGCCGAGTGGGTGGACTAAAGCTTTCTTT.

This chain links TRBV18 with TRBJ1-1; D not certain. V was trimmed by 2 bases and J by 1 base, leaving 8 bases between them. The length of the CDR3 is 14 residues. Germline CDR1 KGHSH, CDR2 LQKENI. This chain's CDR3 is CASSPSGKNTEAFF. The CDR3 coding sequence is TGTGCCAGCTCACCAAGCGGAAAGAACACTGAAGCTTTCTTT. The complete variable domain, with remaining parts taken from reference TRBV18 and TRBJ1-1, reads NAGVMQNPRHLVRRRGQEARLRCSPMKGHSHVYWYRQLPEEGLKFMVYLQKENIIDESGMPKERFSAEFPKEGPSILRIQQVVRGDSAAYFCASSPSGKNTEAFFGQGTRLTVV.

J is TRBJ2-7 and V is TRBV11-2; D gene unclear. The CDR3 loop spans 15 amino acids. V was pared by 4 bases and J by 3 bases, with 16 bases between. Germline CDR1 is SGHAT and CDR2 is FQNNGV. CDR3: CASSSNSGPVYEQYF. Here the CDR3 DNA reads TGTGCCAGCAGCTCCAATTCAGGCCCGGTCTACGAGCAGTACTTC.

The chain uses TRBV29-1 and TRBJ1-2; D is ambiguous. CDR3 length: 14 residues. Germline CDR1 SQVTM, CDR2 ANQGSEA. V was pared by 3 bases and J by 8 bases, with 19 bases between. CDR3 nucleotides: TGCAGCGTTGATAAGGATCGGGGTGGTGGAGGCTACACCTTC. Residues: CSVDKDRGGGGYTF. Together with reference TRBV29-1 and TRBJ1-2, the CDR3 gives the full variable domain: SAVISQKPSRDICQRGTSLTIQCQVDSQVTMMFWYRQQPGQSLTLIATANQGSEATYESGFVIDKFPISRPNLTFSTLTVSNMSPEDSSIYLCSVDKDRGGGGYTFGSGTRLTVV.

This chain uses TRBV6-1 with TRBJ2-7, with 7 positions matching TRBD1. Germline V CDR1 and CDR2: MNHNS, SASEGT. The CDR3 contains 12 residues. V was pared by 2 bases and J by 9 bases, with 4 bases of the junction left unmatched. The DNA of the CDR3 is TGTGCCAGCAGTGAACCCTACAGGGGGCAGTACTTC. Amino acid sequence: CASSEPYRGQYF.